The rows below give T cell receptor beta chains drawn from one sample of a study of blood T cell repertoires in COVID-19. Sequencing used immunoSEQ multiplex PCR; TCRdb keeps in-frame clones, though not all of them. This sample has tens of thousands of clones; approximately 87% occur once, and the top ten carry under 6.5%. The source material was peripheral blood. The receptors shown here come from an older woman with COVID-19, enrolled during active disease. The CDR3 runs from the conserved cysteine through the conserved F or W. The order of the fields is V gene, clone size, J gene, D gene, CDR3 protein, CDR3 DNA. The D gene is left open where the match is weak. For some rows the clone size is stated as once, few or many, or as a class when expanded; others skip it.

V: TRBV2
size: NA
J: TRBJ1-5
D: NA
CDR3: CASRPNSNQPQHF
DNA: TGTGCCAGCAGACCTAATAGCAATCAGCCCCAGCATTTT

V: TRBV19
size: NA
J: TRBJ1-6
D: TRBD1
CDR3: CASTSRDRGNSPLHF
DNA: TGTGCCAGTACGTCCCGGGACAGGGGTAATTCACCCCTCCACTTT

V: TRBV4-2
size: NA
J: TRBJ1-2
D: NA
CDR3: CASSQGTVTLYGYTF
DNA: TGTGCCAGCAGCCAAGGGACAGTAACCCTCTATGGCTACACCTTC

V: TRBV7-9
size: NA
J: TRBJ1-4
D: TRBD1
CDR3: CASSRDRGFGKLFF
DNA: TGTGCCAGCAGCCGAGACAGGGGATTCGGAAAACTGTTTTTT

V: TRBV2
size: NA
J: TRBJ1-6
D: NA
CDR3: CASRVRVSPLHF
DNA: TGTGCCAGCAGAGTCAGGGTTTCACCCCTCCACTTT

V: TRBV19
size: NA
J: TRBJ1-4
D: TRBD1
CDR3: CASSARTGFSEKLFF
DNA: TGTGCCAGTAGTGCCCGGACAGGGTTCTCTGAAAAACTGTTTTTT

V: TRBV6-6
size: few
J: TRBJ1-4
D: TRBD1
CDR3: CASSYPWTGIEKLFF
DNA: TGTGCCAGCAGTTACCCTTGGACAGGGATTGAAAAACTGTTTTTT

V: TRBV6-5
size: NA
J: TRBJ2-5
D: NA
CDR3: CASTPQPEQQETQYF
DNA: TGTGCCAGCACCCCACAGCCCGAGCAACAAGAGACCCAGTACTTC

V: TRBV6-5
size: NA
J: TRBJ2-4
D: NA
CDR3: CASSFGVAKNIQYF
DNA: TGTGCCAGCAGTTTCGGGGTAGCCAAAAACATTCAGTACTTC

V: TRBV19
size: NA
J: TRBJ1-1
D: NA
CDR3: CASSLFPGGTTEAFF
DNA: TGTGCCAGTAGTCTGTTCCCGGGAGGGACTACTGAAGCTTTCTTT

V: TRBV18
size: NA
J: TRBJ1-4
D: TRBD1
CDR3: CASSPLQGTNEKLFF
DNA: TGTGCCAGCTCACCATTACAGGGGACTAATGAAAAACTGTTTTTT

V: TRBV2
size: NA
J: TRBJ1-5
D: TRBD1
CDR3: CASSVETGNNQPQHF
DNA: TGTGCCAGCAGTGTGGAGACAGGGAATAATCAGCCCCAGCATTTT

V: TRBV2
size: NA
J: TRBJ1-5
D: NA
CDR3: CASSEDAGRPQHF
DNA: TGTGCCAGCAGTGAAGACGCAGGAAGGCCCCAGCATTTT

V: TRBV4-2
size: once
J: TRBJ2-1
D: TRBD2
CDR3: CASSQERTSGYNEQFF
DNA: TGTGCCAGCAGCCAAGAAAGGACTAGCGGGTACAATGAGCAGTTCTTC

V: TRBV2
size: NA
J: TRBJ2-3
D: TRBD1
CDR3: CASSEARGLVDTQYF
DNA: TGTGCCAGCAGTGAGGCCAGGGGGCTAGTAGATACGCAGTATTTT

V: TRBV11-2
size: NA
J: TRBJ2-7
D: TRBD1
CDR3: CASSHLGDSYEQYF
DNA: TGTGCCAGCAGCCACCTAGGGGACAGCTACGAGCAGTACTTC

V: TRBV19
size: NA
J: TRBJ1-2
D: TRBD1
CDR3: CASSIGGGRSYGYTF
DNA: TGTGCCAGTAGTATCGGAGGGGGCCGCAGCTATGGCTACACCTTC

V: TRBV7-9
size: NA
J: TRBJ2-1
D: TRBD1
CDR3: CASSAPGQGLHEQFF
DNA: TGTGCCAGCAGCGCACCGGGACAGGGGTTGCATGAGCAGTTCTTC

V: TRBV28
size: NA
J: TRBJ1-5
D: NA
CDR3: CASSLKGVGNQPQHF
DNA: TGTGCCAGCAGTTTAAAGGGGGTTGGCAATCAGCCCCAGCATTTT

V: TRBV6-5
size: NA
J: TRBJ1-5
D: TRBD1
CDR3: CASSQDRVLNQPQHF
DNA: TGTGCCAGCAGCCAAGACAGGGTTCTAAATCAGCCCCAGCATTTT

V: TRBV7-8
size: once
J: TRBJ2-7
D: TRBD1
CDR3: CASSSGQGQWTGYEQYF
DNA: TGTGCCAGCAGCTCGGGACAGGGGCAATGGACTGGCTACGAGCAGTACTTC

V: TRBV7-9
size: NA
J: TRBJ1-4
D: TRBD1
CDR3: CASSDGQGNEKLFF
DNA: TGTGCCAGCAGCGACGGACAGGGTAATGAAAAACTGTTTTTT

V: TRBV6-4
size: NA
J: TRBJ2-1
D: TRBD1
CDR3: CASSDGQESSYNEQFF
DNA: TGTGCCAGCAGCGATGGACAGGAGAGCTCCTACAATGAGCAGTTCTTC

V: TRBV7-2
size: NA
J: TRBJ1-4
D: TRBD1
CDR3: CASSFDDRANEKLFF
DNA: TGTGCCAGCAGCTTCGACGACAGGGCTAATGAAAAACTGTTTTTT

V: TRBV15
size: NA
J: TRBJ1-5
D: NA
CDR3: CATSRASPNQPQHF
DNA: TGTGCCACCAGCAGAGCCAGTCCTAATCAGCCCCAGCATTTT

V: TRBV4-2
size: few
J: TRBJ1-1
D: NA
CDR3: CASSPVRGVQGIGTEAFF
DNA: TGTGCCAGCAGCCCCGTTCGAGGGGTACAGGGAATCGGCACTGAAGCTTTCTTT

V: TRBV4-1
size: few
J: TRBJ2-1
D: TRBD2
CDR3: CASSRGLAGPYNEQFF
DNA: TGCGCCAGCAGCCGGGGACTAGCGGGCCCTTACAATGAGCAGTTCTTC

V: TRBV9
size: NA
J: TRBJ2-7
D: TRBD2
CDR3: CASSVRSSGSYEQYF
DNA: TGTGCCAGCAGCGTACGCTCTAGCGGGAGCTACGAGCAGTACTTC

V: TRBV2
size: NA
J: TRBJ2-1
D: NA
CDR3: CASTVRRLSRNEQFF
DNA: TGTGCCAGCACCGTCCGACGTTTGTCGCGGAATGAGCAGTTCTTC

V: TRBV5-8
size: NA
J: TRBJ1-4
D: TRBD1
CDR3: CASSPADRGNFFLEKLFF
DNA: TGTGCCAGCAGCCCAGCCGACAGGGGGAATTTTTTTTTGGAAAAACTGTTTTTT

V: TRBV6-4
size: once
J: TRBJ2-3
D: TRBD2
CDR3: CASSDDGGSGDTQYF
DNA: TGTGCCAGCAGTGACGATGGCGGGAGCGGCGATACGCAGTATTTT

V: TRBV27
size: NA
J: TRBJ1-5
D: TRBD1
CDR3: CASSPRTGGNQPQHF
DNA: TGTGCCAGCAGCCCTAGGACAGGAGGCAATCAGCCCCAGCATTTT

V: TRBV25-1
size: NA
J: TRBJ2-1
D: NA
CDR3: CASSEWGGGHGEQFF
DNA: TGTGCCAGCAGTGAATGGGGAGGGGGGCACGGTGAGCAGTTCTTC

V: TRBV27
size: once
J: TRBJ2-1
D: NA
CDR3: CASSYLSGVHNEQFF
DNA: TGTGCCAGCAGTTATTTATCGGGAGTCCACAATGAGCAGTTCTTC